The next 2 T cell receptor beta chains were all read from a single sample in a study of OX40 agonist ivuxolimab in advanced cancers. Profiled with immunoSEQ multiplex PCR; TCRdb holds only in-frame clones, not every one. The sample includes about 55,000 clones, 65% to 80% of them seen just once. The specimen was CD4+ or CD8+ T cells sorted from blood, collected in a trial of the OX40 agonist ivuxolimab. Receptors were obtained from an adult with an advanced solid tumor such as melanoma, head and neck, liver or kidney cancer.

This chain joins TRBV6-5 and TRBJ2-7, with 10 nucleotides matching TRBD2. This CDR3 is built from 14 residues. From germline, CDR1 is MNHEY and CDR2 SVGAGI. V shed 4 bases and J 6 bases; nucleotides not matched to a gene: 6. CDR3 protein: CASSSWGLASEQYF. DNA for the CDR3: TGTGCCAGCAGTTCGTGGGGACTAGCGTCCGAGCAGTACTTC.

The chain employs TRBV5-1 and TRBJ2-3; D gene unclear. CDR3 length: 14 residues. The ends were cut back, 4 bases at V and 1 base at J, with 10 bases in the middle. CDR1 is SGHRS and CDR2 is YFSETQ in the germline V gene. The CDR3 spells CASSTRTGTDTQYF. The CDR3 nucleotides read TGCGCCAGCAGCACCCGGACGGGCACAGATACGCAGTATTTT.